This T cell receptor beta chain stems from a study of blood T cell repertoires in COVID-19. This clone was recorded only once. Per germline, CDR1 LNHNV and CDR2 YYDKDF (reference sequence). The length of the CDR3 is 16 residues. J gave up 3 bases and V 1 base, and 2 bases lay outside the gene matches. Using immunoSEQ multiplex PCR, the repertoire was profiled, and TCRdb retains in-frame clones only, with some absent. The sample has roughly 78,000 clones, around 89% seen once. The sample consisted of peripheral blood. The clonotype was recovered from a man in his sixties with acute or convalescent COVID-19. This chain connects TRBV15 to TRBJ2-1, with TRBD1 matching over 11 bases. CDR3 sequence reads: CATSRGGQGVYNEQFF. The CDR3 DNA is TGTGCCACCAGCAGAGGGGGACAGGGGGTCTACAATGAGCAGTTCTTC.